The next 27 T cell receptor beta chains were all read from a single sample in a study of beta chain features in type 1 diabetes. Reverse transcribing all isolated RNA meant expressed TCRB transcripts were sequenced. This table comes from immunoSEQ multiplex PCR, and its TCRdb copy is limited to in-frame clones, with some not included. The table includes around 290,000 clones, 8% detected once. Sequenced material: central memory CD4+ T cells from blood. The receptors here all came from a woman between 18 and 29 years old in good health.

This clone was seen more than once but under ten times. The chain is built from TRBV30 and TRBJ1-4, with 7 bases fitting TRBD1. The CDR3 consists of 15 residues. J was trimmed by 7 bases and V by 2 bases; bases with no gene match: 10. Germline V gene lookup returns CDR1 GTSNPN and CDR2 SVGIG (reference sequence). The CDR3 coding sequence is TGTGCCTGGAGTATGCGGACAGGACTCCTTGAAAAACTGTTTTTT. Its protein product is CAWSMRTGLLEKLFF.

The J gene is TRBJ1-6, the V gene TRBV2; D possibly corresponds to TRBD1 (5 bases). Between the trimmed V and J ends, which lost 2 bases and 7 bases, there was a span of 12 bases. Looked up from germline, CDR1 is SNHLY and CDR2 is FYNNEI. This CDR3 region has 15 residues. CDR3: CASSEIRGGNSPLHF. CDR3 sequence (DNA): TGTGCCAGCAGTGAAATCCGGGGGGGAAATTCACCCCTCCACTTT. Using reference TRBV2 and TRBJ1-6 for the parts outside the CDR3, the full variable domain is EPEVTQTPSHQVTQMGQEVILRCVPISNHLYFYWYRQILGQKVEFLVSFYNNEISEKSEIFDDQFSVERPDGSNFTLKIRSTKLEDSAMYFCASSEIRGGNSPLHFGNGTRLTVT.

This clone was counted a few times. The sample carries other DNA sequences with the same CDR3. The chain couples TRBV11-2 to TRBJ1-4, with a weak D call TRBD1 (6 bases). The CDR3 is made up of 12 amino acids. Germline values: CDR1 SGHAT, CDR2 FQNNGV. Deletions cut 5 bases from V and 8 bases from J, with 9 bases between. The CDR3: CASSPQGEKLFF. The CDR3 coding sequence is TGTGCCAGCAGCCCCCAGGGGGAAAAACTGTTTTTT.

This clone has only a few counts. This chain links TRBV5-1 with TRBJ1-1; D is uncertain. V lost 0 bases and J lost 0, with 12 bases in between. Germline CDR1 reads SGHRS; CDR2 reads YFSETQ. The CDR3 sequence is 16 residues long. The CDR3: CASSLDTPTLNTEAFF. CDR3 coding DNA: TGCGCCAGCAGCTTGGACACGCCAACCTTGAACACTGAAGCTTTCTTT.

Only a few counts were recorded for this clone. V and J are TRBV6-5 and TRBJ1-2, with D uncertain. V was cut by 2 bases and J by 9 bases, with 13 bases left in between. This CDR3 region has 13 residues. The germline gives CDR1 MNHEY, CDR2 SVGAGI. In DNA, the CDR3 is TGTGCCAGCAGTTACCGGAGGACTGATAGCTACACCTTC. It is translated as CASSYRRTDSYTF.

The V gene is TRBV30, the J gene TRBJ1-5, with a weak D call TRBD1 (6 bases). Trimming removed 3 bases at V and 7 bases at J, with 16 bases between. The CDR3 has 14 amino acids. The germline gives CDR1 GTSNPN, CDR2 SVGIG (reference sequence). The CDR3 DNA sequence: TGTGCCTGGAGGCAGACACAGGGTAGCCAGCCCCAGCATTTT. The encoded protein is CAWRQTQGSQPQHF.

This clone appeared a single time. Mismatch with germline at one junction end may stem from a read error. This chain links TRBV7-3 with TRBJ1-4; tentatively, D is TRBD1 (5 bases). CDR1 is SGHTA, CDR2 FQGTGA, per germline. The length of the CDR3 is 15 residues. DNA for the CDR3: TGCGCCAGCAGCCCCCCTGGGGGGAGAGGTGAAAAACTGTTTTTT. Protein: CASSPPGGRGEKLFF.

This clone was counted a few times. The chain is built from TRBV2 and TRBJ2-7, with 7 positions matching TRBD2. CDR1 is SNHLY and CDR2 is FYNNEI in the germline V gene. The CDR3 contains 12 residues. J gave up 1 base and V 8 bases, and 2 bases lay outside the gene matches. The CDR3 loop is CASRGESYEQYF. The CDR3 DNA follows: TGTGCCAGCCGGGGGGAATCCTACGAGCAGTACTTC.

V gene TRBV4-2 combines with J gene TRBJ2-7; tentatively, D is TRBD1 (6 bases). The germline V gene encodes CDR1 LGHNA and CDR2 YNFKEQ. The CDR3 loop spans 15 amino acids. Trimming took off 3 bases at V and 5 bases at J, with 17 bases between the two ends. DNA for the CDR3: TGTGCCAGCAGCCAGCAACAGGGCCGGCTCGACGAGCAGTACTTC. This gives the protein CASSQQQGRLDEQYF.

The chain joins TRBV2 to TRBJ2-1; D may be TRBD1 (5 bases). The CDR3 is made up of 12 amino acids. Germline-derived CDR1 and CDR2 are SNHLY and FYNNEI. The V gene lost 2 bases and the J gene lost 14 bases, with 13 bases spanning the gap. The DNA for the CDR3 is TGTGCCAGCAGTGAAAGTGACCAGGGCAAGTTCTTC. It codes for CASSESDQGKFF.

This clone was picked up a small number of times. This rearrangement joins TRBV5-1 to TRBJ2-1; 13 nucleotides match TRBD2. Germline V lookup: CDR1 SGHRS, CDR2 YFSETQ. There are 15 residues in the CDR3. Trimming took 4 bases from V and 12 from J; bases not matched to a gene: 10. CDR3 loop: CASSPQTSGGIAQFF. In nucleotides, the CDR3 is TGCGCCAGCAGCCCCCAGACTAGCGGGGGGATCGCGCAGTTCTTC.

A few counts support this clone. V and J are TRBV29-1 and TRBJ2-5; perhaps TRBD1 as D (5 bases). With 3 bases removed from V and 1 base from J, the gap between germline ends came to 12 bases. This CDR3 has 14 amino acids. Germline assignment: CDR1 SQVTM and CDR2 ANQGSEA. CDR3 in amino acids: CSVDGQGFQETQYF. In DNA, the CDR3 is TGCAGCGTTGACGGGCAGGGCTTCCAAGAGACCCAGTACTTC.

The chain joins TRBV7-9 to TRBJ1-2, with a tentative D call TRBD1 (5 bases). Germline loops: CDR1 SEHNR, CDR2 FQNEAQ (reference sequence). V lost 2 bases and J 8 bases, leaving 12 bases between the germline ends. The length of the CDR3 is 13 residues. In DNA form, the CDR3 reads TGTGCCAGCAGCTTAAGAGGGGCGTGGGGCTACACCTTC. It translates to CASSLRGAWGYTF. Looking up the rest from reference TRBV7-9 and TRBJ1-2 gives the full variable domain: DTGVSQNPRHKITKRGQNVTFRCDPISEHNRLYWYRQTLGQGPEFLTYFQNEAQLEKSRLLSDRFSAERPKGSFSTLEIQRTEQGDSAMYLCASSLRGAWGYTFGSGTRLTVV.

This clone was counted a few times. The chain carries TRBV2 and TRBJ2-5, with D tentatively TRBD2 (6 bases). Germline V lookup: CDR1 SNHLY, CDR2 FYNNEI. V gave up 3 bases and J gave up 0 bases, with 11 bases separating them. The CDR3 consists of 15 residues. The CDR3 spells CASSDGGGYQETQYF. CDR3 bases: TGTGCCAGCAGTGATGGTGGGGGGTACCAAGAGACCCAGTACTTC.

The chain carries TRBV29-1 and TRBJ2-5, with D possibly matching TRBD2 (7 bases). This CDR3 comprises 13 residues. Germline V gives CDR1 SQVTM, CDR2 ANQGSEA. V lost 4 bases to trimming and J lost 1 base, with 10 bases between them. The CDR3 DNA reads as TGCAGCGTTGGCGCGGGGGCCCAAGAGACCCAGTACTTC. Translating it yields CSVGAGAQETQYF.

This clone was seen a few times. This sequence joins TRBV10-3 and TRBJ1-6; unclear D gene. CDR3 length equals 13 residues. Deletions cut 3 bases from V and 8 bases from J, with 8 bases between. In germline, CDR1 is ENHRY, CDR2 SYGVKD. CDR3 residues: CAISDSVDSPLHF. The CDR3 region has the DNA TGTGCCATCAGTGACTCGGTGGATTCACCCCTCCACTTT.

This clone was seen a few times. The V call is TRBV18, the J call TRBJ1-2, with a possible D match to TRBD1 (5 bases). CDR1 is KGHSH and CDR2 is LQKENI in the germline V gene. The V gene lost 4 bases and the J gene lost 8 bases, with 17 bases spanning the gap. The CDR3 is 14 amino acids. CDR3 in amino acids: CASSRNPITGGYTF. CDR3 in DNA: TGTGCCAGCTCACGAAACCCGATAACAGGCGGCTACACCTTC.

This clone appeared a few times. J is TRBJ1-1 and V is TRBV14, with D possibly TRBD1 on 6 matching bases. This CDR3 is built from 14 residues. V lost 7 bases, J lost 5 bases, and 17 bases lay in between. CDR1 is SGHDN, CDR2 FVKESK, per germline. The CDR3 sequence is CASTIRGSGTEAFF. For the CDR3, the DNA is TGTGCCAGCACCATAAGGGGGTCGGGGACTGAAGCTTTCTTT.

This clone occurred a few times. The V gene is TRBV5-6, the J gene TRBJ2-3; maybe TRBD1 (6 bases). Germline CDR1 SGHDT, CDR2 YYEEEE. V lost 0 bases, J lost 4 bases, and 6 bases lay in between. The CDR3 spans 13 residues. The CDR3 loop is CASSLDRADTQYF. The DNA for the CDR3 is TGTGCCAGCAGCTTGGACAGGGCAGATACGCAGTATTTT.

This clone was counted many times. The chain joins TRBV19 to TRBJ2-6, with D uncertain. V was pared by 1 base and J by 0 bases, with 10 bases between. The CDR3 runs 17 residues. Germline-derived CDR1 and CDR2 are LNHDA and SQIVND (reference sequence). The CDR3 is CASSIGVGSSGANVLTF. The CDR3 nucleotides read TGTGCCAGTAGTATAGGAGTCGGCTCCTCTGGGGCCAACGTCCTGACTTTC.

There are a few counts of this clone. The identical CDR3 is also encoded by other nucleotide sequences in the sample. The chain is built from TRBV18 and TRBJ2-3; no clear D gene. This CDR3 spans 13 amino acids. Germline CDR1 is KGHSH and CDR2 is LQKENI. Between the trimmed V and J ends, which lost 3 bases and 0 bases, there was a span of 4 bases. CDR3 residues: CASSPPSTDTQYF. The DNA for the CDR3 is TGTGCCAGCTCACCCCCGAGCACAGATACGCAGTATTTT.

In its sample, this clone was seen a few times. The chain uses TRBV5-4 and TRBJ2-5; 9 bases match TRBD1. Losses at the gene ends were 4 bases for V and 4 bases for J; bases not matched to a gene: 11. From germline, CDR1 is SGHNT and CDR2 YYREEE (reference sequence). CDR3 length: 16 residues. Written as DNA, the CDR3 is TGTGCCAGCAGCCTCAGGACAGGGGCGGTGCGAGAGACCCAGTACTTC. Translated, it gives CASSLRTGAVRETQYF.

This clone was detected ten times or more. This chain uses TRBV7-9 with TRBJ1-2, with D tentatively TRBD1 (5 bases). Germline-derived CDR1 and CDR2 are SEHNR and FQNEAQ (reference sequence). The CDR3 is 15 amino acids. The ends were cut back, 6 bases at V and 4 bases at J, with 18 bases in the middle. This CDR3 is CASRSTTQGVYGYTF. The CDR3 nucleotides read TGTGCCAGCAGATCGACAACCCAGGGTGTCTATGGCTACACCTTC.

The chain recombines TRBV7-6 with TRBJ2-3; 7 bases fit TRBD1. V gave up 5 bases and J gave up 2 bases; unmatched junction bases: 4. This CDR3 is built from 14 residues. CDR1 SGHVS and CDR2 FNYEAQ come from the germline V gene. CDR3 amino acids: CASSRDSYTDTQYF. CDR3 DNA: TGTGCCAGCAGCCGGGACAGCTACACAGATACGCAGTATTTT.

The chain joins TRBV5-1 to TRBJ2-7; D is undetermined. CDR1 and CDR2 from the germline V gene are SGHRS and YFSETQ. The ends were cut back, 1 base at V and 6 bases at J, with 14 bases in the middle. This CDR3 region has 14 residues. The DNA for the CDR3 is TGCGCCAGCAGCTTGTTCTCGCAGGACGCCGAGCAGTACTTC. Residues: CASSLFSQDAEQYF.

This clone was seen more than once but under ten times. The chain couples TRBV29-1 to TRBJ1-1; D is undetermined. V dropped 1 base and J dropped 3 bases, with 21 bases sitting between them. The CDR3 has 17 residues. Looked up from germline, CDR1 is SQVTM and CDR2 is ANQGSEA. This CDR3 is CSVEGPGAGRADTEAFF. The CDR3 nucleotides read TGCAGCGTTGAAGGACCGGGCGCCGGGAGGGCGGACACTGAAGCTTTCTTT.

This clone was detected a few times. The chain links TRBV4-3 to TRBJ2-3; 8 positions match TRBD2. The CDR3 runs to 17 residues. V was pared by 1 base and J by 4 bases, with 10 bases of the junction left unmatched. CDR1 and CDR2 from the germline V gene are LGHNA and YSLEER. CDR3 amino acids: CASSQGAGVIIADTQYF. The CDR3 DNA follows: TGCGCCAGCAGCCAAGGAGCGGGAGTAATTATCGCAGATACGCAGTATTTT.